This T cell receptor (beta chain) was sequenced for a study of blood T cell repertoires in COVID-19. Across the whole study: Donors in the United States, Italy and Spain gave samples during acute or convalescent COVID-19. T cells, B-cell-depleted T cells, or PBMCs supplied cDNA or gDNA.

This clone has a single count. Trimming shortened V by 3 bases and J by 1 base, and 9 bases separated the two germline ends. From germline, CDR1 is SGHTA and CDR2 FQGNSA. CDR3 size: 15 residues. As handled by the study authors: Cell counts per sample came from amplifying reference gene primers. This table comes from immunoSEQ multiplex PCR, and its TCRdb copy is limited to in-frame clones, with some not included. That table is the source of V, J and clone size, and D and trimming were worked out from the DNA. This table holds about 98,000 clones, approximately 80% found once. The origin of this receptor is a man in his 70s with active or convalescent COVID-19. This chain connects TRBV7-2 to TRBJ2-2, with a possible D match to TRBD1 (6 bases). The sequencing input was peripheral blood. CDR3 sequence: CASSFSRGNTGELFF. CDR3 DNA sequence: TGTGCCAGCAGCTTTTCCAGGGGGAACACCGGGGAGCTGTTTTTT.